This is a list of T cell receptor beta chains from one sample in a study of Ad26.COV2.S vaccination and SARS-CoV-2 variants. The protocol was immunoSEQ multiplex PCR, while the TCRdb copy is restricted to in-frame clones and leaves out a portion. The sample lists about 320,000 clones, just under 85% occurring once. This material consisted of peripheral blood, taken in a trial of Ad26.COV2.S vaccine versus placebo. The receptor set was obtained from a person between 18 and 65 years old who received the Ad26.COV2.S COVID-19 vaccine or a placebo. CDR3s include the opening cysteine and the closing phenylalanine or tryptophan. The order of the fields is J gene, V gene, clone size, D gene, CDR3 DNA, CDR3 protein. A D gene is named only where the DNA matches it firmly. The size of a clone is reported for some rows only, either as once, few or many, or as a class for expanded clones.

>TRBJ2-3|TRBV19|once|-
TGTGCCAGTAGTATAACTAGGGGCACAGATACGCAGTATTTT
CASSITRGTDTQYF
>TRBJ1-2|TRBV5-1|once|-
TGCGCCAGCAGCTTGGGGGCCGACTATGGCTACACCTTC
CASSLGADYGYTF
>TRBJ2-1|TRBV14|-|TRBD2
TGTGCCAGCAGCCAAGGGGTCCGACTAGCGGCGGAATCTTACAATGAGCAGTTCTTC
CASSQGVRLAAESYNEQFF
>TRBJ2-2|TRBV1|-|-
TGCACCAGCAGCCAGGCTTTACACGGAACCGGGGAGCTGTTTTTT
CTSSQALHGTGELFF
>TRBJ2-5|TRBV5-5|-|-
TGTGCCAGCAGCGGGGCCGGGGAGACCCAGTACTTC
CASSGAGETQYF
>TRBJ2-6|TRBV28|-|-
TGTGCCAGCAGTGTCCCAGGACCGTACTCTGGGGCCAACGTCCTGACTTTC
CASSVPGPYSGANVLTF
>TRBJ1-3|TRBV30|-|-
TGTGCCTGGAGTGAGGACTCTGGAAACACCATATATTTT
CAWSEDSGNTIYF
>TRBJ1-6|TRBV5-6|-|TRBD1
TGTGCCAGCAGCCAGCCGTTCGGGGCAGGGGGAAATTCACCCCTCCACTTT
CASSQPFGAGGNSPLHF
>TRBJ1-1|TRBV5-1|few|-
TGCGCCAGCAGCTTAAATTCAGGGATATCGAACACTGAAGCTTTCTTT
CASSLNSGISNTEAFF
>TRBJ1-1|TRBV24-1|-|-
TGTGCCACCAGTAGGGGACCACCGAACACTGAAGCTTTCTTT
CATSRGPPNTEAFF
>TRBJ1-5|TRBV19|-|-
TGTGCCAGTAGTGCGACAGTAGCTTACAATCAGCCCCAGCATTTT
CASSATVAYNQPQHF
>TRBJ1-1|TRBV20-1|-|TRBD1
TGCAGTGCTAGTGTCTGGGCAGGGGGAGTGAACACTGAAGCTTTCTTT
CSASVWAGGVNTEAFF
>TRBJ1-5|TRBV19|-|-
TGTGCCAGTACCCGGGGCGGTCTGCCCTATCAGCCCCAGCATTTT
CASTRGGLPYQPQHF
>TRBJ2-1|TRBV12-5|-|TRBD2
TGTGCTAGTGGTTTCTATACGGGGGGGCCGGCGCCCTACAATGAGCAGTTCTTC
CASGFYTGGPAPYNEQFF
>TRBJ2-2|TRBV19|-|-
TGTGCCAGTAGTATCCCGGTACGAAAGAACACCGGGGAGCTGTTTTTT
CASSIPVRKNTGELFF
>TRBJ1-6|TRBV11-2|-|-
TGTGCCAGCAGCTTAATAGGGAGCTCCTATAATTCACCCCTCCACTTT
CASSLIGSSYNSPLHF
>TRBJ2-6|TRBV6-5|-|-
TGTGCCACCCGAATGTCATCTGGGGCCAACGTCCTGACTTTC
CATRMSSGANVLTF
>TRBJ1-1|TRBV12-3/TRBV12-4|-|-
TGTGCCAGCAGTTCGGGTTTAGGCACTGAAGCTTTCTTT
CASSSGLGTEAFF
>TRBJ1-2|TRBV10-3|-|-
TGTGCCATCAGTACAGGGTCCCCCTATGGCTACACCTTC
CAISTGSPYGYTF
>TRBJ2-1|TRBV10-1|-|-
TGCGCCAGCAGCACTTTGAAGGGCGACAATGAGCAGTTCTTC
CASSTLKGDNEQFF
>TRBJ2-4|TRBV13|-|-
TGTGCCAGCAGCCCCCGGGACTGGGATAACATTCAGTACTTC
CASSPRDWDNIQYF
>TRBJ2-3|TRBV14|once|TRBD1
TGTGCCAGCAGCCAACGCAGGGGGTTCACAGATACGCAGTATTTT
CASSQRRGFTDTQYF
>TRBJ1-1|TRBV11-3|-|-
TGTGCCAGCAGCTTACTACGCCGTGGGGGCAACACTGAAGCTTTCTTT
CASSLLRRGGNTEAFF
>TRBJ2-5|TRBV18|-|-
TGTGCCAGCTCACTTTCGGGACCTCCTCAAGAGACCCAGTACTTC
CASSLSGPPQETQYF
>TRBJ1-6|TRBV14|-|TRBD1
TGTGCCAGCAGAAGGACAGGATTTTCCTATAATTCACCCCTCCACTTT
CASRRTGFSYNSPLHF
>TRBJ1-3|TRBV4-1|-|-
TGCGCCAGCAGCCAAGTAGATGGGCGCCACTCTGGAAACACCATATATTTT
CASSQVDGRHSGNTIYF
>TRBJ2-7|TRBV27|-|-
TGTGCCAGCAGCCCTATGTTCTTCACCGGGACGGACAGCTCCTACGAGCAGTACTTC
CASSPMFFTGTDSSYEQYF
>TRBJ1-6|TRBV27|-|-
TGTGCCAGCCGTTTTGAGGCGGTTGCCTATAATTCACCCCTCCACTTT
CASRFEAVAYNSPLHF
>TRBJ1-2|TRBV10-1|-|TRBD1
TGCGCCAGCAGTGACGATCCAGGGGGAGCTTACACCTTC
CASSDDPGGAYTF
>TRBJ2-7|TRBV7-2|-|-
TGTGCCAGCAGCCACCAGGTCGGCAGTTCCTACGAGCAGTACTTC
CASSHQVGSSYEQYF
>TRBJ2-5|TRBV7-2|-|TRBD2
TGTGCCAGCAGCTCACGGGGGGGGCCCGAGACCCAGTACTTC
CASSSRGGPETQYF
>TRBJ2-7|TRBV25-1|-|-
TGTGCCAGCAGTTCCCCAGGGAGCTCCTACGAGCAGTACTTC
CASSSPGSSYEQYF
>TRBJ1-2|TRBV11-2|-|-
TGTGCCAGCAGCTTCGCAGACTGGGACCGGGGCTACACCTTC
CASSFADWDRGYTF
>TRBJ2-3|TRBV9|-|TRBD2
TGTGCCAGCAGCGTAGGAGCGGGGGGTGATGATACGCAGTATTTT
CASSVGAGGDDTQYF
>TRBJ2-7|TRBV3-1/TRBV3-2|-|-
TGTGCCAGCAGCCCCTCGGGTTGGGGAACCTCCTACGAGCAGTACTTC
CASSPSGWGTSYEQYF
>TRBJ2-3|TRBV11-2|once|-
TGTGCCAGCAGGAAGATGGTGGGGGCTAGCACAGATACGCAGTATTTT
CASRKMVGASTDTQYF
>TRBJ1-1|TRBV5-1|-|-
TGCGCCAGCAGCATGAGGTCGATGGGTGCAGGGGCTAACACTGAAGCTTTCTTT
CASSMRSMGAGANTEAFF
>TRBJ1-1|TRBV6-5|-|TRBD1
TGTGCCAGCAGTCACTGGACAGGGAGGTACACTGAAGCTTTCTTT
CASSHWTGRYTEAFF
>TRBJ1-4|TRBV28|-|TRBD1
TGTGCCAGCAGTTCAACGGGACAGTTGGGTGAAAAACTGTTTTTT
CASSSTGQLGEKLFF
>TRBJ2-7|TRBV20-1|-|-
TGCAGTGCCAGTGGGGTCGTAGGGGGTTCCTACGAGCAGTACTTC
CSASGVVGGSYEQYF
>TRBJ1-4|TRBV25-1|-|-
TGTGCCGGACCCGACAGTAATGAAAAACTGTTTTTT
CAGPDSNEKLFF
>TRBJ1-2|TRBV28|few|-
TGTGCCAGCAGTAGGTCTTCTCAGGCCTATGGCTACACCTTC
CASSRSSQAYGYTF
>TRBJ2-7|TRBV6-2/TRBV6-3|-|TRBD1
TGTGCCAGCAGTTACTCCCGAGACAGGGCCGACGAGCAGTACTTC
CASSYSRDRADEQYF
>TRBJ1-6|TRBV10-3|-|TRBD1
TGTGCCATCAGTGAGGTAGGGGGCGGATCACCCCTCCACTTT
CAISEVGGGSPLHF
>TRBJ1-3|TRBV2|-|-
TGTGCCAGCAGGAGGGGAGGCTTTGGAAACACCATATATTTT
CASRRGGFGNTIYF
>TRBJ1-2|TRBV28|-|-
TGTGCCAGCAGTTTAGATGGGGGTAGCTACACCTTC
CASSLDGGSYTF
>TRBJ1-4|TRBV2|-|-
TGTGCCAGCCTGGGGCGAGAGGGTAATGAAAAACTGTTTTTT
CASLGREGNEKLFF
>TRBJ2-7|TRBV3-1/TRBV3-2|few|-
TGTGCCAGCAGCCACGGGACGGCCTACGAGCAGTACTTC
CASSHGTAYEQYF
>TRBJ1-4|TRBV7-9|once|-
TGTGCCAGCACCGGGGTCAGTTTAGAAAAACTGTTTTTT
CASTGVSLEKLFF
>TRBJ2-3|TRBV9|-|TRBD2
TGTGCCAGCAGCGAGGGGCGGGGGGGCCTCGCAGATACGCAGTATTTT
CASSEGRGGLADTQYF
>TRBJ2-3|TRBV20-1|-|-
TGCAGTGCTAGTTCCCCGCCAGGCCGCACAGATACGCAGTATTTT
CSASSPPGRTDTQYF
>TRBJ1-5|TRBV4-1|-|-
TGCGCCAGCAGCCAAGGTAATAGCAATCAGCCCCAGCATTTT
CASSQGNSNQPQHF
>TRBJ1-1|TRBV19|-|TRBD1
TGTGCCAGTCGTCCCGGGACAGGATGGGACACTGAAGCTTTCTTT
CASRPGTGWDTEAFF
>TRBJ1-5|TRBV4-2|once|-
TGTGCCAGCAGCCAAGCCACGACAGATAGCAATCAGCCCCAGCATTTT
CASSQATTDSNQPQHF
>TRBJ2-1|TRBV28|-|-
TGTGCCAGCAGTTTAAGGCGCTTTCAGAGCTCCTACAATGAGCAGTTCTTC
CASSLRRFQSSYNEQFF
>TRBJ1-1|TRBV6-5|-|-
TGTGCCAGCACCGACAGCACTGAAGCTTTCTTT
CASTDSTEAFF